This passage covers 27 T cell receptor beta chains from one sample sequenced in a study of T-cell memory formation after mild COVID-19. MiXCR, run by TCRdb on the 5' RACE reads, gives a single entry per CDR3 protein. The sample includes 430,000 or so distinct CDR3 sequences, more than 20% of them seen just once. The specimen sequenced was PBMCs or a T cell subset sorted from them (not recorded which). These receptor sequences come from an adult woman who had mild COVID-19 (a few samples of this study predate the infection). Cell type and time point are not known.

This clonotype showed up just a few times. This chain links TRBV20-1 with TRBJ1-1; D remains ambiguous. The CDR3 consists of 14 residues. Germline-derived CDR1 and CDR2 are DFQATT and SNEGSKA (reference sequence). V was cut by 3 bases and J by 0 bases, with 11 bases left in between. DNA of the CDR3: TGCAGTGCTAGGCGACCCGCGGTGAACACTGAAGCTTTCTTT. Encoded protein: CSARRPAVNTEAFF.

The CDR3 DNA follows: TGTGCCTGGACCTCCGGGACGGGGAACACTGAAGCTTTCTTT. Translating gives CAWTSGTGNTEAFF. The rearrangement links TRBV30 to TRBJ1-1; D may be TRBD1 (5 bases). From germline, CDR1 is GTSNPN and CDR2 SVGIG (reference sequence). Deletions cut 4 bases from V and 1 base from J, with 13 bases between. The CDR3 loop spans 14 amino acids.

Regarding this clonotype: The junction shows a germline mismatch at one end, possibly a read error. The J gene is TRBJ1-2, the V gene TRBV29-1; the match to TRBD1 covers 7 bases. The CDR3 spans 13 residues. Germline V gene data show CDR1 as SQVTM and CDR2 as ANQGSEA. The CDR3 loop is CSVPPQGFHGYAF. The DNA for the CDR3 is TGCAGCGTGCCCCCACAGGGGTTCCATGGCTACGCCTTC. The complete variable domain, with remaining parts taken from reference TRBV29-1 and TRBJ1-2, reads SAVISQKPSRDICQRGTSLTIQCQVDSQVTMMFWYRQQPGQSLTLIATANQGSEATYESGFVIDKFPISRPNLTFSTLTVSNMSPEDSSIYLCSVPPQGFHGYAFGSGTRLTVV.

This clonotype was detected only a few times. The chain employs TRBV20-1 and TRBJ2-3, with 10 bases matching TRBD2. Germline CDR1 is DFQATT and CDR2 is SNEGSKA (reference sequence). This CDR3 contains 14 residues. Germline trimming cut 3 bases from V and 6 bases from J; bases unmatched to any gene: 6. CDR3 amino acids: CSASTLAGEDTQYF. The CDR3 bases are TGCAGTGCTAGTACTCTAGCGGGAGAGGATACGCAGTATTTT.

This sequence joins TRBV12-3 or TRBV12-4 and TRBJ1-5; D ambiguous. This CDR3 is built from 13 residues. The V end lost 6 bases, the J end lost 7 bases, and 13 bases lay between the germline ends. The CDR3 loop reads CASSPDAKQPQHF. CDR3 DNA: TGTGCCAGCAGCCCGGACGCGAAACAGCCCCAGCATTTT.

The J gene is TRBJ2-3, the V gene TRBV18; 12 positions agree with TRBD1. Per germline, CDR1 KGHSH and CDR2 LQKENI. The length of the CDR3 is 16 residues. Trimming took 1 base from V and 4 from J; bases not matched to a gene: 3. The CDR3 here is CASSPLGQGASDTQYF. In DNA, the CDR3 is TGTGCCAGCTCACCACTGGGACAGGGGGCATCAGATACGCAGTATTTT.

This clonotype was picked up one time. The chain couples TRBV2 to TRBJ2-5, with D possibly matching TRBD2 (7 bases). This CDR3 is 14 amino acids long. Germline lookup yields CDR1 SNHLY and CDR2 FYNNEI. Trimming shortened V by 4 bases and J by 5 bases, and 14 bases separated the two germline ends. Here the CDR3 reads CASSVVGGPETQYF. CDR3 coding DNA: TGTGCCAGCAGTGTAGTGGGGGGGCCGGAGACCCAGTACTTC.

This clonotype was detected many times. The gene calls are TRBV30 and TRBJ2-1; D perhaps matches TRBD2 (7 bases). Germline V gene lookup returns CDR1 GTSNPN and CDR2 SVGIG (reference sequence). The ends were cut back, 4 bases at V and 5 bases at J, with 12 bases in the middle. The CDR3 runs 13 residues. Here the CDR3 reads CAWNREGNNEQFF. The CDR3 DNA reads TGTGCCTGGAACAGGGAGGGTAACAATGAGCAGTTCTTC.

The chain couples TRBV5-6 to TRBJ2-7, with D perhaps matching TRBD2 (5 bases). The CDR3 has 15 amino acids. V lost 6 bases to trimming and J lost 1 base, with 17 bases between them. Germline V gives CDR1 SGHDT, CDR2 YYEEEE. The CDR3 nucleotides read TGTGCCAGCAATCGAGGTGGGAGTTATTCCTACGAGCAGTACTTC. The encoded protein is CASNRGGSYSYEQYF.

This clonotype appeared a few times. CDR3 coding DNA: TGTGCCAGCAGCCAATCGGGGAGTCTCCAGAACACTGAAGCTTTCTTT. Residues: CASSQSGSLQNTEAFF. The V and J genes are TRBV3-1 and TRBJ1-1, with unresolved D. Trimming cost V 2 bases and J 1 base, with 14 bases left between them. Germline assignment: CDR1 LGHDT and CDR2 YNNKEL (reference sequence). The CDR3 spans 16 residues.

The chain carries TRBV11-2 and TRBJ1-5; a possible D gene is TRBD1 (5 bases). The CDR3 loop spans 15 amino acids. Trimming shortened V by 5 bases and J by 0 bases, and 11 bases separated the two germline ends. Germline lookup yields CDR1 SGHAT and CDR2 FQNNGV. The CDR3 protein is CASSRGRSSNQPQHF. In DNA, the CDR3 is TGTGCCAGCAGCCGGGGACGGAGTAGCAATCAGCCCCAGCATTTT. Filled out from reference TRBV11-2 and TRBJ1-5, the complete variable domain reads EAGVAQSPRYKIIEKRQSVAFWCNPISGHATLYWYQQILGQGPKLLIQFQNNGVVDDSQLPKDRFSAERLKGVDSTLKIQPAKLEDSAVYLCASSRGRSSNQPQHFGDGTRLSIL.

This clonotype has a handful of counts. The chain carries TRBV6-1 and TRBJ1-2; 9 bases fit TRBD1. The V gene end was trimmed by 6 bases and the J gene end by 6 bases; junction bases not matched to a gene: 5. Germline lookup yields CDR1 MNHNS and CDR2 SASEGT. This CDR3 contains 13 residues. DNA for the CDR3: TGTGCCAGCAGGAACAGGGGGCAGCATGGCTACACCTTC. Translated, it gives CASRNRGQHGYTF.

In this sample, this clonotype turned up a few times. The chain couples TRBV4-1 to TRBJ2-7; 10 bases map to TRBD2. CDR1 MGHRA and CDR2 YSYEKL come from the germline V gene. Trimming cost V 1 base and J 6 bases; bases outside gene matches: 6. The CDR3 has 15 residues. The CDR3 DNA reads TGCGCCAGCAGCCAAGCGGCTAGCGGGGGTAGCGAGCAGTACTTC. Amino acid sequence: CASSQAASGGSEQYF.

V is TRBV20-1 and J is TRBJ2-3; tentatively, D is TRBD1 or TRBD2 (6 bases each). The germline V and J ends were trimmed by 3 bases and 2 bases, with 12 bases remaining between them. This CDR3 has 14 residues. Per germline, CDR1 DFQATT and CDR2 SNEGSKA (reference sequence). CDR3: CSASRGDYTDTQYF. As DNA, the CDR3 is TGCAGTGCTAGTAGGGGGGATTACACAGATACGCAGTATTTT.

V gene TRBV9 combines with J gene TRBJ1-6; possible D gene TRBD1, 6 bases. Trimming stripped 0 bases from V and 6 bases from J, with 16 bases between. This CDR3 region has 17 residues. Germline V gene sequence: CDR1 SGDLS, CDR2 YYNGEE. The CDR3 coding sequence is TGTGCCAGCAGCGTAGAGGCAGGGGCCCTCCTTAATTCACCCCTCCACTTT. Protein product: CASSVEAGALLNSPLHF.

CDR3 region: CASSSVIDSYEQYF. The CDR3 DNA sequence: TGTGCCAGCAGTTCCGTCATCGACAGCTACGAGCAGTACTTC. The rearrangement links TRBV6-2 or TRBV6-3 to TRBJ2-7; D may be TRBD1 (5 bases). This CDR3 region has 14 residues. With 4 bases removed from V and 3 bases from J, the gap between germline ends came to 13 bases. Germline V lookup: CDR1 MNHEY, CDR2 SVGEGT.

This clonotype was counted between two and nine times. CDR3 region: CASSARGGYTGELFF. CDR3 coding DNA: TGTGCCAGCAGTGCGAGGGGGGGGTACACCGGGGAGCTGTTTTTT. V and J are TRBV28 and TRBJ2-2; TRBD2 is a possible D gene (7 bases). Germline CDR1 reads MDHEN; CDR2 reads SYDVKM. CDR3 size: 15 residues. Trimming removed 5 bases at V and 3 bases at J, with 13 bases between.

This clonotype was detected only once. This chain connects TRBV6-2 or TRBV6-3 to TRBJ1-5; D unclear. Trimming shortened V by 1 base and J by 7 bases, and 8 bases separated the two germline ends. This CDR3 comprises 13 residues. The germline V gene has CDR1 MNHEY and CDR2 SVGEGT. The CDR3 sequence is CASSYWVGQPQHF. The CDR3 bases are TGTGCCAGCAGTTACTGGGTGGGACAGCCCCAGCATTTT.

This clonotype came up a few times. V is TRBV6-1 and J is TRBJ2-3, with 7 bases lining up with TRBD2. The CDR3 spans 14 residues. CDR1 MNHNS and CDR2 SASEGT come from the germline V gene. The ends lost 6 bases at V and 7 bases at J; junction bases unmatched: 10. The CDR3: CASSGEGPSYTQYF. In nucleotides, the CDR3 is TGTGCCAGCAGCGGGGAGGGCCCTAGTTATACGCAGTATTTT.

There are a few counts of this clonotype. The chain couples TRBV7-2 to TRBJ2-3, with D tentatively TRBD2 (6 bases). Trimming took off 3 bases at V and 7 bases at J, with 20 bases between the two ends. Per the germline V gene, CDR1 is SGHTA and CDR2 is FQGNSA. CDR3 length: 16 amino acids. CDR3 coding DNA: TGTGCCAGCAGCTTGGGAGGTAGTTGGGAGGAAAATACGCAGTATTTT. This codes for CASSLGGSWEENTQYF.

In nucleotides, the CDR3 is TGTGCCATCAGTGAGCACACAGATACGCAGTATTTT. Its translation is CAISEHTDTQYF. J is TRBJ2-3 and V is TRBV10-3, with unresolved D. Germline V gene lookup returns CDR1 ENHRY and CDR2 SYGVKD. V gave up 2 bases and J gave up 2 bases, with 2 bases separating them. CDR3 length: 12 residues.

The V call is TRBV4-2, the J call TRBJ2-7; no definite D call. This CDR3 is built from 15 residues. CDR1 is LGHNA, CDR2 YNFKEQ, per germline. Trimming pared 3 bases from V and 6 bases from J, leaving 18 bases between. The CDR3 is CASSHTKLTIFEQYF. The CDR3 coding sequence is TGTGCCAGCAGCCATACTAAGCTAACCATTTTCGAGCAGTACTTC.

This clonotype was seen a few times. The chain carries TRBV12-3 or TRBV12-4 and TRBJ1-6; unclear D gene. V was cut by 1 base and J by 6 bases, with 10 bases left in between. CDR3 length: 15 amino acids. This CDR3 is CASSLGGNSNSPLHF. The CDR3 DNA is TGTGCCAGCAGTTTAGGTGGAAACAGTAATTCACCCCTCCACTTT.

This clonotype appeared many times. V usage is TRBV5-6 and J usage is TRBJ2-3; the D gene is possibly TRBD1 (5 bases). CDR3 length: 17 residues. The germline V and J ends were trimmed by 4 bases and 1 base, with 19 bases remaining between them. CDR1 and CDR2 (germline): SGHDT, YYEEEE. For the CDR3, the DNA is TGTGCCAGCAGCCCTGGGGCGCCTCCGGCTGGCACAGATACGCAGTATTTT. Protein product: CASSPGAPPAGTDTQYF.

V is TRBV12-3 or TRBV12-4 and J is TRBJ2-1; TRBD1 or TRBD2 may be the D gene (6 bases each). The CDR3 extends over 13 amino acids. Trimming pared 5 bases from V and 8 bases from J, leaving 13 bases between. The CDR3 DNA is TGTGCCAGCAGTAGGGGGGTTTTGGATGAGCAGTTCTTC. Translated, it gives CASSRGVLDEQFF.

This clonotype was found a few times. The gene calls are TRBV30 and TRBJ1-5; the D gene is possibly TRBD1 (5 bases). The V and J ends lost 5 bases and 0 bases respectively, with 11 bases between them. Looked up from germline, CDR1 is GTSNPN and CDR2 is SVGIG (reference sequence). This CDR3 region has 14 residues. The CDR3 coding sequence is TGTGCCTGGCCGGACAAATATAGCAATCAGCCCCAGCATTTT. Encoded protein: CAWPDKYSNQPQHF.

The chain combines TRBV20-1 with TRBJ2-7; perhaps TRBD2 as D (5 bases). CDR3 size: 11 residues. Germline lookup yields CDR1 DFQATT and CDR2 SNEGSKA (reference sequence). V shed 5 bases and J shed 3 bases, with 8 bases lying between them. CDR3 protein: CSASGNYEQYF. The CDR3 region has the DNA TGCAGTGCTTCCGGGAACTACGAGCAGTACTTC.